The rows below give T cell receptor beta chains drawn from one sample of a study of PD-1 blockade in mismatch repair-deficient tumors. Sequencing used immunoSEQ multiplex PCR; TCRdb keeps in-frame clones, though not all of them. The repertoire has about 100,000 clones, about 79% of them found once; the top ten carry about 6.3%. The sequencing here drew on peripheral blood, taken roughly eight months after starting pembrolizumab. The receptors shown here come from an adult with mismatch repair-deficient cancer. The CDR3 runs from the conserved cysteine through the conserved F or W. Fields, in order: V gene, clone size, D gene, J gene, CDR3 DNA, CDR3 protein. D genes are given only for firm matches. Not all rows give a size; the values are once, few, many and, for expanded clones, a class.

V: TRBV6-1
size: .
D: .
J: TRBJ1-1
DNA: TGTGCCAGCAGTGAAAGGGGTACGGGGCGCGCTGAAGCTTTCTTT
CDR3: CASSERGTGRAEAFF

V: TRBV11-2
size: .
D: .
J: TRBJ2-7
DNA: TGTGCCAGCAGCTTTACAGGGTACGAGCAGTACTTC
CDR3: CASSFTGYEQYF

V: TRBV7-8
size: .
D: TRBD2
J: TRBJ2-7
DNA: TGTGCCAGCAGCTTAGTATCTAGCGGGACTCGGGTCCAAACCTACGAGCAGTACTTC
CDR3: CASSLVSSGTRVQTYEQYF

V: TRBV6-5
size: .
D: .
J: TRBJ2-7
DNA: TGTGCCAGCAGGTCCGAAAATAGCGGCGAGCAGTACTTC
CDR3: CASRSENSGEQYF

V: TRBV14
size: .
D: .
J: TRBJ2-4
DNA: TGTGCCAGCAGCCAAGATCGGACAGACCCAGCCAAAAACATTCAGTACTTC
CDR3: CASSQDRTDPAKNIQYF

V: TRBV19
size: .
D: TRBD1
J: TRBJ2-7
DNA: TGTGCCAGTAGTATAGAGAGACCGGGGACAGGGGTTTCCTACGAGCAGTACTTC
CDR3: CASSIERPGTGVSYEQYF

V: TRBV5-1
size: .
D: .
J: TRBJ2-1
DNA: TGCGCCAGCAGCGGGGACTTGGGGGACTCCTACAATGAGCAGTTCTTC
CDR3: CASSGDLGDSYNEQFF

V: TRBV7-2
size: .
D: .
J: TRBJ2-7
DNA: TGTGCCAGCAGCTCGCAGGGAGTTAGTCCCTACGAGCAGTACTTC
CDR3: CASSSQGVSPYEQYF

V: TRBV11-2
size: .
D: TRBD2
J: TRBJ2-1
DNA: TGTGCCAGCAGCTTACCAACGGGGATGCTAGCGGGATTGGGTGAGCAGTTCTTC
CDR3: CASSLPTGMLAGLGEQFF

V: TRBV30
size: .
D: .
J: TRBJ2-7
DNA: TGTGCCTGGAGCAGCTATTTGGCTGAGCTGTACTTC
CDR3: CAWSSYLAELYF

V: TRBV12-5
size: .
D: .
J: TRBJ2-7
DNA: TGTGCTAGTGGTTTGGGACCCCACTCTCCCTACGAGCAGTACTTC
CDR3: CASGLGPHSPYEQYF

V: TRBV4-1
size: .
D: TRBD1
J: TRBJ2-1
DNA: TGCGCCAGCAGCCCAGGACAGGGGGCTGCCTCCTACAATGAGCAGTTCTTC
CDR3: CASSPGQGAASYNEQFF

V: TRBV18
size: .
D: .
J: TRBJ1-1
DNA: TGTGCCAGCTCCGATGGACAGAACACTGAAGCTTTCTTT
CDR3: CASSDGQNTEAFF

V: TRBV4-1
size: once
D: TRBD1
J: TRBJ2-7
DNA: TGCGCCAGCAGCCAAGATCAGGGGGTGTTCTACGAGCAGTACTTC
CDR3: CASSQDQGVFYEQYF

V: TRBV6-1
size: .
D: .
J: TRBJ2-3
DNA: TGTGCCAGCAATGACGACTGGGGAGATACGCAGTATTTT
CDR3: CASNDDWGDTQYF

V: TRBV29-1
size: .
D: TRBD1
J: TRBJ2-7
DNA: TGCAGCGTTGACGCGGGACAGGGAAGCCACGAGCAGTACTTC
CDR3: CSVDAGQGSHEQYF

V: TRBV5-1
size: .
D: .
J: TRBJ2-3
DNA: TGCGCCAGCAGCTTGGTAGGGACCGATAAGACAGATACGCAGTATTTT
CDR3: CASSLVGTDKTDTQYF

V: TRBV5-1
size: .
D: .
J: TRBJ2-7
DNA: TGCGCCAGCAGCTTGGATGTGAGCTCCTACGAGCAGTACTTC
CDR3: CASSLDVSSYEQYF

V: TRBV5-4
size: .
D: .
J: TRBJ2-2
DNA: TGTGCCAGCAGCGGGTACAGAAGCACCGGGGAGCTGTTTTTT
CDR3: CASSGYRSTGELFF

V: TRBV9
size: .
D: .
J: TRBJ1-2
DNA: TGTGCCAGCAGCGTAGAGGTCAGGGGCGGTGGCTACACCTTC
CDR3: CASSVEVRGGGYTF

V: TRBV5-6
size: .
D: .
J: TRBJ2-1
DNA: TGTGCCAGCAGCTTGAGTAGCGAATACAATGAGCAGTTCTTC
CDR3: CASSLSSEYNEQFF

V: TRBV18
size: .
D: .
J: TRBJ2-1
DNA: TGTGCCAGCTCACCACCCTCTCTGAACAATGAGCAGTTCTTC
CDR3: CASSPPSLNNEQFF

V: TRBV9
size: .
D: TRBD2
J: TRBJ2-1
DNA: TGTGCCAGCAGCCATAGCGGGAGGTCTCACAATGAGCAGTTCTTC
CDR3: CASSHSGRSHNEQFF

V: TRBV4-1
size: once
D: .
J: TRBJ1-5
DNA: TGCGCCAGCAGCCCAGGGATCTTCAATCAGCCCCAGCATTTT
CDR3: CASSPGIFNQPQHF

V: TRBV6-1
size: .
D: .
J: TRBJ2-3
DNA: TGTGCCAGCAGTGAAACGAGCGGCCTGGGGGTGACAGATACGCAGTATTTT
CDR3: CASSETSGLGVTDTQYF

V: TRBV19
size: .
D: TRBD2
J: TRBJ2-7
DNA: TGTGCCAGTAGTGTAGCGGGACGATCGTACGAGCAGTACTTC
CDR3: CASSVAGRSYEQYF

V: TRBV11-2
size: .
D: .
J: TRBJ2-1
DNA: TGTGCCAGCAGCTTAGCTATGGGAGAGCAGTTCTTC
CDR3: CASSLAMGEQFF

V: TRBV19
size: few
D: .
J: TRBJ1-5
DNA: TGTGCCAGTAGTATTGGTCAGGTTAATCAGCCCCAGCATTTT
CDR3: CASSIGQVNQPQHF

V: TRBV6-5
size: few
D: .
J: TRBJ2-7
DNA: TGTGCCAGCAGCCCTGGCGGGGCCGAGCAGTACTTC
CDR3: CASSPGGAEQYF

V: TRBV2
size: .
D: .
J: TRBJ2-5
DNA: TGTGCCAGCAGTTCCAGGCAAGAGACCCAGTACTTC
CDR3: CASSSRQETQYF

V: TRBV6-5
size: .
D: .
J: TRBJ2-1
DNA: TGTGCCAGCAGCGCCTCGGCAGGGAATCATGAGCAGTTCTTC
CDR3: CASSASAGNHEQFF

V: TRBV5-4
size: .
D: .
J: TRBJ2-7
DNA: TGTGCCAGCAGCTTGGGGGCTAGAATTGAGGGGCAGTACTTC
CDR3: CASSLGARIEGQYF

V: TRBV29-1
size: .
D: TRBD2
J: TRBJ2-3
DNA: TGCAGCGTCCCAGGACTAGCGGGAGTTGCAGATACGCAGTATTTT
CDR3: CSVPGLAGVADTQYF

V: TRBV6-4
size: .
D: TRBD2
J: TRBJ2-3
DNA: TGTGCCAGCAGTGACTTTGAACCACTAGCGGGAGTAGATACGCAGTATTTT
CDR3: CASSDFEPLAGVDTQYF

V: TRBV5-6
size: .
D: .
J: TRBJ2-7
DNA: TGTGCCAGCAGCCCCGAGAGCTCCTACGAGCAGTACTTC
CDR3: CASSPESSYEQYF

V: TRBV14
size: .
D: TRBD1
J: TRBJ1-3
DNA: TGTGCCAGCAGCCCGGGACAGGGGGCTGGAAACACCATATATTTT
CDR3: CASSPGQGAGNTIYF

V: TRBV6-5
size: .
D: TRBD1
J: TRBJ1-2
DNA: TGTGCCAGCAGCAAAGCGGGGACAGGGGGACGCTACACCTTC
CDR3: CASSKAGTGGRYTF

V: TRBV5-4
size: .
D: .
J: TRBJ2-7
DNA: TGTGCCAGCAGCCTTGGACTCACAAGCGACTACGAGCAGTACTTC
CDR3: CASSLGLTSDYEQYF

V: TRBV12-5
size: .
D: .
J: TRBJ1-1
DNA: TGTGCTAGTGGTACCCCCCCGACGAACGGACAAGCTTTCTTT
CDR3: CASGTPPTNGQAFF

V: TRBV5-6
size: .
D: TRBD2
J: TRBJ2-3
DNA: TGTGCCAGCAGCTTGGGACTAGCGGGAGGATTAGGGGCAGATACGCAGTATTTT
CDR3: CASSLGLAGGLGADTQYF

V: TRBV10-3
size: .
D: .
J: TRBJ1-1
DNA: TGTGCCATCAGTGAGCGAGACAGCCTCTGGGCTGAAGCTTTCTTT
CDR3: CAISERDSLWAEAFF

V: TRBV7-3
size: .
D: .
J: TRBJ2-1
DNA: TGTGCCAGCAGCTTGGGAGGCTCCTACAATGAGCAGTTCTTC
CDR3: CASSLGGSYNEQFF

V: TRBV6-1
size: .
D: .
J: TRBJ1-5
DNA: TGTGCCAGCAGTGAAGACACTTATAGCAATCAGCCCCAGCATTTT
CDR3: CASSEDTYSNQPQHF

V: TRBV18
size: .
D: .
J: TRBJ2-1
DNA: TGTGCCAGCTCACCAATTAGCTCCTACAATGAGCAGTTCTTC
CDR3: CASSPISSYNEQFF

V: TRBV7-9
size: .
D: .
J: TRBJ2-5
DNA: TGTGCCAGCAGCTTAAGGGGCCGGGGTTTAGCGGAGACCCAGTACTTC
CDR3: CASSLRGRGLAETQYF

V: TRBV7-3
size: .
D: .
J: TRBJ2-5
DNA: TGTGCCAGCAGCTTAGTTCTGCGCGGTGTGGAGACCCAGTACTTC
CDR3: CASSLVLRGVETQYF

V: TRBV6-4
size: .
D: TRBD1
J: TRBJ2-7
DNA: TGTGCCAGCAGTGCGGGACAGACGAAATCCTACGAGCAGTACTTC
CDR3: CASSAGQTKSYEQYF

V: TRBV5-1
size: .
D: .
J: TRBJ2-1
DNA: TGCGCCAGCAGCTTGGCCAAATACAACAATGAGCAGTTCTTC
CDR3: CASSLAKYNNEQFF

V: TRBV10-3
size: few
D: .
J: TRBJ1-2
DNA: TGTGCCACCACCGGGGGCCAGGACTATGGCTACACCTTC
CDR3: CATTGGQDYGYTF

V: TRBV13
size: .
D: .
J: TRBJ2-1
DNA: TGTGCCAGCAGCTTCGGAGTCTCCTACAATGAGCAGTTCTTC
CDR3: CASSFGVSYNEQFF

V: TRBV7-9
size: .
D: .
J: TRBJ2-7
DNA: TGTGCCAGCAGCTTAGATACAGGGAGTTTGGGCGAGCAGTACTTC
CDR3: CASSLDTGSLGEQYF

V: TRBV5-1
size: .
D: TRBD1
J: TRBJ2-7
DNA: TGCGCCAGCAGCTTCACAGGGGGCTACGAGCAGTACTTC
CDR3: CASSFTGGYEQYF

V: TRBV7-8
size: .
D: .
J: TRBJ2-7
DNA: TGTGCCAGCAGCCAACAGTCCTACGAGCAGTACTTC
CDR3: CASSQQSYEQYF

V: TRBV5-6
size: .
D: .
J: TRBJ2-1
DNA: TGTGCCAGCAGCTTGGGTGGGAAGGGTAATGAGCAGTTCTTC
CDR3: CASSLGGKGNEQFF

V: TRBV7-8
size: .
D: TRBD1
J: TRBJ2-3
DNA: TGTGCCAGCAGCTTCGGGACAGTTAGCACAGATACGCAGTATTTT
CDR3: CASSFGTVSTDTQYF

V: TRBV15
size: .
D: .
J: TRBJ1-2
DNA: TGTGCCGCATGGATCCATCTCTCTAACTATGGCTACACCTTC
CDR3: CAAWIHLSNYGYTF

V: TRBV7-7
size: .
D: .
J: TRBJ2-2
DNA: TGTGCTAGCAGCATCACGGGACAATCTCCCGGGGAGCTGTTTTTT
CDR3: CASSITGQSPGELFF